These 17 T cell receptor beta chains originate from one sample sequenced in a study of shared clonotypes between healthy human individuals. Using immunoSEQ multiplex PCR, the repertoire was profiled, and TCRdb retains in-frame clones only, with some absent. The data show 900,000 to 1,200,000 clones, 75% to 85% seen once. Sequences were obtained from memory CD4+ T cells from PBMCs. The subset denotes: CD45RA-negative fraction. Source of these receptors: a man in his late teens or twenties in good health. Some clones in this sample may be carry-over from other donors' samples.

As for this clone: This may come from a read error, since a much larger clone is one base off. The V gene is TRBV13, the J gene TRBJ2-7, with a possible D match to TRBD2 (5 bases). CDR1 and CDR2 (germline): PRHDT, FYEKMQ (reference sequence). The V end was cut by 2 bases, the J end by 0 bases, with 5 bases between. CDR3 length: 13 residues. The CDR3 DNA reads TGTGCCAGCAGCTTACGGGGCTCCTACGAGCAGTACTTC. Translating it yields CASSLRGSYEQYF.

This clone has only a few counts. The gene calls are TRBV6-1 and TRBJ1-2, with D uncertain. The germline V gene encodes CDR1 MNHNS and CDR2 SASEGT. The CDR3 runs 13 residues. Trimming left V 3 bases short and J 4 bases short, with 9 bases between. CDR3: CASSEQNIYGYTF. The CDR3 DNA follows: TGTGCCAGCAGTGAGCAGAACATCTATGGCTACACCTTC.

This clone was seen once. J is TRBJ2-7 and V is TRBV6-4; TRBD2 matches at 9 bases. This CDR3 comprises 14 residues. The germline V gene encodes CDR1 MRHNA and CDR2 SNTAGT. V dropped 8 bases and J dropped 3; count of bases not matched to a gene: 8. Here the CDR3 reads CASSPSGNVYEQYF. Here the CDR3 DNA reads TGTGCCAGCTCGCCTAGCGGGAATGTCTACGAGCAGTACTTC.

The gene calls are TRBV7-2 and TRBJ1-4; 8 nucleotides agree with TRBD1. CDR1 is SGHTA and CDR2 is FQGNSA in the germline V gene. This CDR3 has 15 residues. The V segment lost 5 bases and the J segment 6 bases; nucleotides outside the gene matches: 8. In DNA form, the CDR3 reads TGTGCCAGCAGCCCCAACCAGGGGGCGGATGAAAAACTGTTTTTT. The encoded protein is CASSPNQGADEKLFF.

The V gene is TRBV13, the J gene TRBJ2-5; 12 nucleotides line up with TRBD2. This CDR3 spans 15 amino acids. Trimming removed 1 base from V and 4 bases from J; junction bases left unmatched: 1. From germline, CDR1 is PRHDT and CDR2 FYEKMQ (reference sequence). The CDR3 nucleotides read TGTGCCAGCAGCTTAGCTAGCGGGAGGGGAGAGACCCAGTACTTC. This encodes CASSLASGRGETQYF.

V usage is TRBV4-2 and J usage is TRBJ2-7; D perhaps matches TRBD1 (6 bases). The CDR3 length is 14 residues. The germline gives CDR1 LGHNA, CDR2 YNFKEQ. V shed 0 bases and J shed 9 bases, with 15 bases lying between them. In DNA form, the CDR3 reads TGTGCCAGCAGCCAAGAGGGGGCGCCAGCTGCGCAGTACTTC. The encoded protein is CASSQEGAPAAQYF.

The chain employs TRBV5-7 and TRBJ2-3; D is perhaps TRBD2 (5 bases). TRBV5-7 is an open reading frame, and its role is uncertain. The CDR3 is made up of 14 amino acids. V lost 1 base, J lost 1 base, and 7 bases lay in between. CDR3 protein: CASSLIGGTDTQYF. The CDR3 region has the DNA TGTGCCAGCAGCTTGATCGGGGGCACAGATACGCAGTATTTT.

This clone turned up a few times. The rearrangement uses TRBV7-3 and TRBJ1-3; TRBD1 aligns across 8 bases. Looked up from germline, CDR1 is SGHTA and CDR2 is FQGTGA. J was trimmed by 9 bases and V by 5 bases; bases with no gene match: 3. The CDR3 runs 12 residues. Written as DNA, the CDR3 is TGTGCCAGCAGCCTACAGGGGGGCACCATATATTTT. It specifies CASSLQGGTIYF.

About this clone itself: In the same sample, other DNA sequences code for this CDR3. The chain carries TRBV10-3 and TRBJ1-4, with 7 bases that match TRBD1. V lost 6 bases to trimming and J lost 4 bases; unmatched junction nucleotides: 2. The CDR3 is 13 amino acids. Germline-derived CDR1 and CDR2 are ENHRY and SYGVKD. As DNA, the CDR3 is TGTGCCATCAGCGACAGGGATAATGAAAAACTGTTTTTT. Residues: CAISDRDNEKLFF.

The chain employs TRBV7-8 and TRBJ2-7; D is perhaps TRBD2 (6 bases). Germline CDR1 SGHVS, CDR2 FQNEAQ. V was cut by 3 bases and J by 4 bases, with 10 bases left in between. This CDR3 comprises 13 residues. CDR3 amino acids: CASSLDRGYEQYF. The CDR3 DNA reads TGTGCCAGCAGCTTGGATCGGGGGTACGAGCAGTACTTC.

The rearrangement joins TRBV9 to TRBJ1-3, with D perhaps TRBD1 (6 bases). Germline CDR1 and CDR2: SGDLS and YYNGEE. The CDR3 runs to 15 residues. V lost 2 bases and J 6 bases, leaving 15 bases between the germline ends. The CDR3 sequence: CASSVSPRGANTIYF. CDR3 bases: TGTGCCAGCAGCGTGAGTCCACGGGGGGCAAACACCATATATTTT.

The chain recombines TRBV4-1 with TRBJ1-4; D gene ambiguous. This CDR3 spans 17 amino acids. Germline V gives CDR1 MGHRA, CDR2 YSYEKL. The ends were cut back, 2 bases at V and 0 bases at J, with 13 bases in the middle. Written as DNA, the CDR3 is TGCGCCAGCAGCCAAATAGAGACACGTGCAACTAATGAAAAACTGTTTTTT. Its protein is CASSQIETRATNEKLFF.

This clone came up many times. The chain couples TRBV5-6 to TRBJ2-3; D possibly uses TRBD1 or TRBD2 (5 bases each). V dropped 1 base and J dropped 6 bases, with 9 bases sitting between them. This CDR3 is 13 amino acids long. In germline, CDR1 is SGHDT, CDR2 YYEEEE. The DNA for the CDR3 is TGTGCCAGCAGCTTGCCCGGGGCGGATACGCAGTATTTT. It is translated as CASSLPGADTQYF.

V usage is TRBV4-1 and J usage is TRBJ2-3, with D maybe TRBD1 (7 bases). CDR1 and CDR2 from the germline V gene are MGHRA and YSYEKL. V was cut by 0 bases and J by 6 bases, with 13 bases left in between. The CDR3 length is 15 residues. The CDR3 nucleotides are TGCGCCAGCAGCCAAGACAGGGGGAGGCCGGATACGCAGTATTTT. Its translation is CASSQDRGRPDTQYF.

The V call is TRBV11-3, the J call TRBJ1-1; the match to TRBD1 covers 7 bases. The CDR3 spans 14 residues. The V and J ends lost 5 bases and 4 bases, in that order; junction bases with no gene match: 7. Per the germline V gene, CDR1 is SGHNT and CDR2 is YENEEA. The CDR3 bases are TGTGCCAGCAGCGGCAGGGGGTCGATCACTGAAGCTTTCTTT. Translated, it gives CASSGRGSITEAFF.

The chain employs TRBV10-3 and TRBJ2-2, with 8 bases identical to TRBD2. V was clipped by 7 bases and J by 2 bases; unmatched bases: 3. Germline V gives CDR1 ENHRY, CDR2 SYGVKD. The CDR3 has 14 residues. Written as DNA, the CDR3 is TGTGCCATCAATAGCGGGGAAAACACCGGGGAGCTGTTTTTT. It translates to CAINSGENTGELFF.

V is TRBV30 and J is TRBJ2-4; D might be TRBD1 (5 bases). CDR1 and CDR2 from the germline V gene are GTSNPN and SVGIG (reference sequence). The CDR3 extends over 15 amino acids. Deletions cut 2 bases from V and 0 bases from J, with 11 bases between. The CDR3 region has the DNA TGTGCCTGGAGTCCCCAGGGAATAGCCAAAAACATTCAGTACTTC. It is translated as CAWSPQGIAKNIQYF.